A few counts support the clone carrying this TCR beta chain. Its cognate antigen is unknown. The data were obtained in a study of cytomegalovirus exposure and HLA in healthy donors. About the research overall: Genotyping showed roughly 83% of 398 donors falling in the Caucasian-associated ancestry cluster.

CDR3 length equals 14 residues. Trimming took off 0 bases at V and 9 bases at J, with 14 bases between the two ends. CDR1 is LGHNA, CDR2 YSLEER, per germline. Study observations and caveats: TRBV6-2, TRBV6-3 and some other V segments were excluded as indistinguishable.

60 Vbeta and 13 Jbeta primers were used in PCR. Generated by immunoSEQ multiplex PCR, the TCRdb table keeps only in-frame clones and is missing some. The repertoire includes about 190,000 clones, 10% to 15% of them detected once, and more than 7% sits in the top ten. The sequence came from a man aged 50 to 60 in good health and CMV-seropositive. The source material was PBMCs. The V and J genes are TRBV4-3 and TRBJ1-2, with D tentatively TRBD1 (5 bases). The CDR3 sequence: CASSQDGGGLSYTF. The CDR3 DNA reads TGCGCCAGCAGCCAAGATGGGGGGGGTTTGAGCTACACCTTC.